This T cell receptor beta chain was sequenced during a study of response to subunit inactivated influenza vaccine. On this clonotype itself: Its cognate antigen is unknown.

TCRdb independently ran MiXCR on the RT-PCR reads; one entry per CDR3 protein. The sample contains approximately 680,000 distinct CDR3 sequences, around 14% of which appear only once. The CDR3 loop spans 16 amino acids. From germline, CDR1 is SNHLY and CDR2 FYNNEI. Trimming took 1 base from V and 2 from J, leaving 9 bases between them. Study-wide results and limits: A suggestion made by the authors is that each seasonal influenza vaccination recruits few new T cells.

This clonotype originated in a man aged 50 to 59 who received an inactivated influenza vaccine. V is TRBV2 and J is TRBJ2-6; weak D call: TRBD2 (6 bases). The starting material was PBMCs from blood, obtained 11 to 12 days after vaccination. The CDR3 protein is CASSEGRGAGANVLTF. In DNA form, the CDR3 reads TGTGCCAGCAGTGAAGGGCGGGGTGCTGGGGCCAACGTCCTGACTTTC.